A single sample is the source of the 19 T cell receptor beta chains below, sequenced in a study of T cell repertoires in cytomegalovirus infection. Their antigens remain unidentified. TCRdb passed the reads through MiXCR, listing each CDR3 protein once. The sample includes some 920,000 distinct CDR3 sequences, roughly 31% of them seen just once. The sample in question was cultured CD8+ T cells from PBMCs, obtained from culture after CMV antigen stimulation. The source is a human donor in good health (CMV status not recorded). Some clones in this sample may be carry-over from other donors' samples.

The chain combines TRBV20-1 with TRBJ1-5; a possible D gene is TRBD1 (6 bases). The CDR3 loop spans 14 amino acids. Germline V gives CDR1 DFQATT, CDR2 SNEGSKA (reference sequence). The V and J ends lost 5 bases and 2 bases respectively, with 13 bases between them. CDR3: CSALGGSGNQPQHF. The DNA for the CDR3 is TGCAGTGCTTTAGGGGGGTCGGGCAATCAGCCCCAGCATTTT.

The sample holds a few counts of this clonotype. This chain uses TRBV12-3 or TRBV12-4 with TRBJ2-7; 9 bases are a match to TRBD1. With V trimmed by 3 bases and J by 3 bases, 3 bases remained unmatched. The CDR3 runs 14 residues. CDR3 DNA sequence: TGTGCCAGCAGTTTCCAGGGACAGGGCTACGAGCAGTACTTC. Its translation: CASSFQGQGYEQYF.

The chain combines TRBV15 with TRBJ1-6, with a tentative D call TRBD1 (6 bases). Trimming cost V 3 bases and J 7 bases, with 7 bases left between them. CDR3 length: 13 amino acids. Germline-derived CDR1 and CDR2 are LNHNV and YYDKDF (reference sequence). The CDR3 loop reads CATSSDRNSPLHF. DNA of the CDR3: TGTGCCACCAGCAGTGACAGGAATTCACCCCTCCACTTT.

This clonotype was found a few times. The chain combines TRBV7-2 with TRBJ2-2; 7 positions agree with TRBD1. Trimming took 1 base from V and 4 from J; bases not matched to a gene: 21. CDR1 and CDR2 (germline): SGHTA, FQGNSA. This CDR3 comprises 21 residues. The CDR3 loop reads CASSLVSPDRVFFGLTGELFF. The CDR3 nucleotides read TGTGCCAGCAGCTTAGTATCCCCCGACAGGGTATTTTTCGGACTCACCGGGGAGCTGTTTTTT.

This clonotype was counted only a few times. The chain uses TRBV4-2 and TRBJ1-1; D possibly corresponds to TRBD1 (5 bases). From germline, CDR1 is LGHNA and CDR2 YNFKEQ. This CDR3 has 14 residues. Trimming removed 2 bases from V and 2 bases from J, with 9 bases in between. The CDR3 nucleotides read TGTGCCAGCAGCCAAAAGACAGTTAACACTGAAGCTTTCTTT. Translating it yields CASSQKTVNTEAFF.

This clonotype was detected only a few times. V is TRBV11-1 and J is TRBJ2-5; 7 positions agree with TRBD2. CDR3 size: 17 residues. Per the germline V gene, CDR1 is SGHAT and CDR2 is FQDESV (reference sequence). The V gene end was trimmed by 5 bases and the J gene end by 4 bases; junction bases not matched to a gene: 16. The chain's CDR3 is CASSLWVQERGIETQYF. CDR3 sequence (DNA): TGTGCCAGCAGCCTGTGGGTCCAGGAGCGGGGAATAGAGACCCAGTACTTC.

The chain combines TRBV7-6 with TRBJ1-4, with 8 bases matching TRBD1. Trimming took 3 bases from V and 8 from J; bases not matched to a gene: 8. Germline V gene sequence: CDR1 SGHVS, CDR2 FNYEAQ. This CDR3 is 15 amino acids long. This CDR3 reads CASSLSDRAGEKLFF. For the CDR3, the DNA is TGTGCCAGCAGCTTGTCGGACAGGGCAGGAGAAAAACTGTTTTTT.

This clonotype was observed a handful of times. The chain is built from TRBV6-5 and TRBJ2-1; D ambiguous. The CDR3 is made up of 16 amino acids. The V end was cut by 2 bases, the J end by 0 bases, with 11 bases between. Germline lookup yields CDR1 MNHEY and CDR2 SVGAGI. This CDR3 reads CASSYVQSSSYNEQFF. For the CDR3, the DNA is TGTGCCAGCAGTTACGTCCAATCTAGCTCCTACAATGAGCAGTTCTTC.

The chain couples TRBV27 to TRBJ2-1; D is possibly TRBD2 (5 bases). The CDR3 sequence is 12 residues long. Per germline, CDR1 MNHEY and CDR2 SMNVEV (reference sequence). Trimming removed 5 bases from V and 5 bases from J, with 7 bases in between. The CDR3 loop reads CASSRADNEQFF. CDR3 DNA: TGTGCCAGCAGTAGAGCGGACAATGAGCAGTTCTTC.

In its sample, this clonotype was seen a few times. The chain links TRBV11-2 to TRBJ1-1; 9 positions agree with TRBD1. From germline, CDR1 is SGHAT and CDR2 FQNNGV. The CDR3 is 16 residues long. The junction had 14 bases not matched to a gene; V was cut back by 5 bases and J by 7 bases. CDR3 region: CASSKWDRETIGEAFF. For the CDR3, the DNA is TGTGCCAGCAGCAAGTGGGACAGGGAAACGATAGGTGAAGCTTTCTTT.

CDR3 DNA: TGTGCCAGAAGCTGTGGCCGGACAGGGCATTCCGGGGAGCTGTTTTTT. Its translation: CARSCGRTGHSGELFF. This chain links TRBV5-3 with TRBJ2-2, with 8 bases matching TRBD1. TRBV5-3 is an ORF; its function is uncertain. The CDR3 length is 16 residues. The J segment lost 6 bases and the V segment lost 3 bases, leaving 10 bases of the junction unmatched.

The table lists this clonotype with many counts. The rearrangement links TRBV7-2 to TRBJ2-1, with 9 positions matching TRBD1. The germline V gene encodes CDR1 SGHTA and CDR2 FQGNSA. CDR3 length: 19 amino acids. With V trimmed by 0 bases and J by 6 bases, 15 bases remained unmatched. The CDR3: CASSLAVTGGISMGNEQFF. CDR3 bases: TGTGCCAGCAGCTTAGCGGTGACAGGGGGTATATCAATGGGCAATGAGCAGTTCTTC.

This clonotype was seen only a few times. The V call is TRBV4-1, the J call TRBJ2-1; either TRBD1 or TRBD2 may fit D (6 bases each). V shed 0 bases and J shed 3 bases, with 12 bases lying between them. CDR1 and CDR2 (germline): MGHRA, YSYEKL. The CDR3 length is 16 residues. The CDR3 region has the DNA TGCGCCAGCAGCCAAGAGGAGGGGGGCGGCTACAATGAGCAGTTCTTC. Amino acid sequence: CASSQEEGGGYNEQFF.

In the case of this clonotype: A read error may produce the germline difference seen at one junction end. The V gene is TRBV4-1, the J gene TRBJ1-1; TRBD1 matches at 7 bases. The CDR3 covers 20 residues. Per the germline V gene, CDR1 is MGHRA and CDR2 is YSYEKL. CDR3 loop: CASSQDRGGGLPPLNTEAFF. CDR3 DNA: TGTGCCAGCAGCCAAGATCGGGGAGGGGGCTTGCCCCCGTTGAACACTGAAGCTTTCTTT.

The chain uses TRBV20-1 and TRBJ2-7; D call uncertain. The CDR3 has 12 residues. Trimming pared 2 bases from V and 2 bases from J, leaving 7 bases between. Germline V lookup: CDR1 DFQATT, CDR2 SNEGSKA (reference sequence). The CDR3 DNA is TGCAGTGCTAGACTCAAAACCTACGAGCAGTACTTC. This sequence encodes CSARLKTYEQYF.

The J gene is TRBJ2-1, the V gene TRBV5-1; possibly TRBD1 for D (6 bases). This CDR3 has 13 residues. Trimming pared 4 bases from V and 3 bases from J, leaving 8 bases between. Germline V gene lookup returns CDR1 SGHRS and CDR2 YFSETQ. The CDR3 protein is CASSPGVYNEQFF. For the CDR3, the DNA is TGCGCCAGCAGCCCAGGGGTCTACAATGAGCAGTTCTTC.

This clonotype came up many times. This chain uses TRBV7-9 with TRBJ1-1; possibly TRBD1 for D (5 bases). The CDR3 is 20 amino acids. Trimming removed 0 bases at V and 1 base at J, with 24 bases between. Germline CDR1 SEHNR, CDR2 FQNEAQ (reference sequence). The CDR3, as DNA: TGTGCCAGCAGCTTAGCGAAATTTTTAGTTCACCGGGGGAAGAACACTGAAGCTTTCTTT. The encoded protein is CASSLAKFLVHRGKNTEAFF.

The V call is TRBV6-1, the J call TRBJ1-2; 7 bases agree with TRBD1. Germline loops: CDR1 MNHNS, CDR2 SASEGT. The ends lost 2 bases at V and 0 bases at J; junction bases unmatched: 3. This CDR3 has 15 amino acids. CDR3 in amino acids: CASSEWTGANYGYTF. The CDR3 DNA reads TGTGCCAGCAGTGAATGGACAGGAGCTAACTATGGCTACACCTTC.

This chain connects TRBV6-4 to TRBJ2-1, with no clear D. Germline CDR1 and CDR2: MRHNA and SNTAGT. There are 14 residues in the CDR3. V lost 5 bases to trimming and J lost 5 bases, with 13 bases between them. CDR3 protein: CASSWTVLDNEQFF. The CDR3 coding sequence is TGTGCCAGCAGTTGGACCGTTTTAGACAATGAGCAGTTCTTC.